This T cell receptor beta chain is drawn from a study of shared clonotypes between healthy human individuals. Measured with immunoSEQ multiplex PCR; TCRdb has only the in-frame clones, and not every one. The repertoire holds hundreds of thousands of clones, with 60% to 75% as singletons. Germline-derived CDR1 and CDR2 are SSHAT and FNYEAQ (reference sequence). The CDR3 consists of 14 residues. The V end was cut by 3 bases, the J end by 7 bases, with 12 bases between. This clone occurred once. The chain has TRBV7-7 and TRBJ2-2; the D gene could be TRBD1 or TRBD2 (6 bases each). This sequence originates from a woman aged 25 to 39 in good health. Input material: memory CD4+ T cells sorted from blood. Subset of the sample: CD45RA-negative fraction. The DNA for the CDR3 is TGTGCCAGCAGCTTCCGACTAGGGGGCGGGGAGCTGTTTTTT. The encoded protein is CASSFRLGGGELFF.